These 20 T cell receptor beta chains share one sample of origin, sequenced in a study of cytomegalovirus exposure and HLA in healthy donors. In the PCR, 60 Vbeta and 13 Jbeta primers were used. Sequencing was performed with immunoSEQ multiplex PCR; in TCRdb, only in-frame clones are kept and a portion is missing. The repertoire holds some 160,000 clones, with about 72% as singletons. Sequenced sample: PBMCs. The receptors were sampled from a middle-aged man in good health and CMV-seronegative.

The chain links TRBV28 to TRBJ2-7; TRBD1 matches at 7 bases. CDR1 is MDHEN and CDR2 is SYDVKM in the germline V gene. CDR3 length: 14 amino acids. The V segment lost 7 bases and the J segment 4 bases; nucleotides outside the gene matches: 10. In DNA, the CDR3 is TGTGCCAGCACCCTACAGGGGATTCCTTACGAGCAGTACTTC. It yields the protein CASTLQGIPYEQYF.

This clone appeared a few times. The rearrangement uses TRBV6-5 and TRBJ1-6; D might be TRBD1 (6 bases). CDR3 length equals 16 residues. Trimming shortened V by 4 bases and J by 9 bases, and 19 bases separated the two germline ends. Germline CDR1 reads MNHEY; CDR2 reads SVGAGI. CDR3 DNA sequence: TGTGCCAGCAGTTTGGCTCTATCCGGGACAATTTCACCCCTCCACTTT. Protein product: CASSLALSGTISPLHF.

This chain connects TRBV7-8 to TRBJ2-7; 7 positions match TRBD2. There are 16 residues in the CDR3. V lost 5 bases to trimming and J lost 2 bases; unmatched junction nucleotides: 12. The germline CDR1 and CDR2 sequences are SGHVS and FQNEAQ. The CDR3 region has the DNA TGTGCCAGCAGCCCCTTTTTAACTAGCGAACCCTACGAGCAGTACTTC. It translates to CASSPFLTSEPYEQYF.

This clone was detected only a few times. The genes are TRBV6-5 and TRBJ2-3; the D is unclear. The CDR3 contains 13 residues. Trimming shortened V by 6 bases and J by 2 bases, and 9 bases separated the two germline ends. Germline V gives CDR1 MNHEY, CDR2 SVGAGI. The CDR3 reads CASSLDSTDTQYF. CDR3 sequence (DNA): TGTGCCAGCAGCCTCGACTCCACAGATACGCAGTATTTT.

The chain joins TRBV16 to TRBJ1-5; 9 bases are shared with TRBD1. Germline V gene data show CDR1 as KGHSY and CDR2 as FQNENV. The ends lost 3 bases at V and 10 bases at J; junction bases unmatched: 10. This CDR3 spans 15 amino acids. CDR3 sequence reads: CASSQVGQGHPPQHF. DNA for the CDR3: TGTGCCAGCAGCCAGGTCGGACAGGGGCACCCTCCCCAGCATTTT.

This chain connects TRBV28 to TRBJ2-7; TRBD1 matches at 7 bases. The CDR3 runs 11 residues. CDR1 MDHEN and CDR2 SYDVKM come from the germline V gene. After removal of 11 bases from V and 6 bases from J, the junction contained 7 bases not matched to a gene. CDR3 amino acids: CAAGQGVEQYF. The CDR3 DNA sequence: TGTGCCGCAGGGCAGGGGGTCGAGCAGTACTTC.

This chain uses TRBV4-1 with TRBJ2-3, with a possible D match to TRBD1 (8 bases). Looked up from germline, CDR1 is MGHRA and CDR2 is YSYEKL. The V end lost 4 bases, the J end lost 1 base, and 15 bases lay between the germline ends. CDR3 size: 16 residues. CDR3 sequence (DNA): TGCGCCAGCAGCCCGACAGGGGCGGGGGGCACAGATACGCAGTATTTT. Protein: CASSPTGAGGTDTQYF.

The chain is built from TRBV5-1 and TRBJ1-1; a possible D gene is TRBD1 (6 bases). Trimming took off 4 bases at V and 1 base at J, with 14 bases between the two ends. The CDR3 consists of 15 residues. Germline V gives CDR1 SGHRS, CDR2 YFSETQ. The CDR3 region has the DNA TGCGCCAGCAGCCCACCGACAGGCTCGAACACTGAAGCTTTCTTT. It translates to CASSPPTGSNTEAFF.

In nucleotides, the CDR3 is TGTGCCAGCAGTGAACGGGCAGGGGGAAATCAGCCCCAGCATTTT. Protein sequence: CASSERAGGNQPQHF. The chain couples TRBV2 to TRBJ1-5; the match to TRBD1 covers 7 bases. Germline loops: CDR1 SNHLY, CDR2 FYNNEI. There are 15 residues in the CDR3. The V and J ends lost 2 bases and 4 bases, in that order; junction bases with no gene match: 5.

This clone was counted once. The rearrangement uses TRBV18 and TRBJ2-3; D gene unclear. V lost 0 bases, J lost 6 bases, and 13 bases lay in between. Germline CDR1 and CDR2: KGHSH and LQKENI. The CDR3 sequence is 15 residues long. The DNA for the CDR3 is TGTGCCAGCTCACCACCTAGCTCCCGTTGGGATACGCAGTATTTT. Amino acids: CASSPPSSRWDTQYF.

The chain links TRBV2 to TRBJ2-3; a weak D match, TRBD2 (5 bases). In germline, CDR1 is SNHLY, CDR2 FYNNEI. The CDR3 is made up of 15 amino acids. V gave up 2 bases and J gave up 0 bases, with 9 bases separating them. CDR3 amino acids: CASSELRTSTDTQYF. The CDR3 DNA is TGTGCCAGCAGTGAACTCAGGACTAGCACAGATACGCAGTATTTT.

The CDR3 sequence is CASSSTGNGELFF. CDR3 coding DNA: TGCGCCAGCAGCTCCACAGGGAACGGGGAGCTGTTTTTT. V gene TRBV5-1 combines with J gene TRBJ2-2; possibly TRBD1 for D (6 bases). There are 13 residues in the CDR3. CDR1 is SGHRS and CDR2 is YFSETQ in the germline V gene. Trimming took 3 bases from V and 7 from J, leaving 10 bases between them.

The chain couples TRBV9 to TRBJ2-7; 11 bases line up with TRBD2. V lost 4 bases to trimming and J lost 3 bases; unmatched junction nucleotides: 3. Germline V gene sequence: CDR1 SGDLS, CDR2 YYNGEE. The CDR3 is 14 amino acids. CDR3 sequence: CASSTGTSGYEQYF. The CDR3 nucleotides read TGTGCCAGCAGCACCGGGACTAGCGGCTACGAGCAGTACTTC. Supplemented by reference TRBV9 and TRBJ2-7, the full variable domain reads DSGVTQTPKHLITATGQRVTLRCSPRSGDLSVYWYQQSLDQGLQFLIQYYNGEERAKGNILERFSAQQFPDLHSELNLSSLELGDSALYFCASSTGTSGYEQYFGPGTRLTVT.

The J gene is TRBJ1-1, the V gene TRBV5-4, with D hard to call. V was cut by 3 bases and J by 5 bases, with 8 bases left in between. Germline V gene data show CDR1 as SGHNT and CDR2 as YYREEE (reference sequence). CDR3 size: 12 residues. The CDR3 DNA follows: TGTGCCAGCAGCTCATCGGGGACTGAAGCTTTCTTT. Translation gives CASSSSGTEAFF.

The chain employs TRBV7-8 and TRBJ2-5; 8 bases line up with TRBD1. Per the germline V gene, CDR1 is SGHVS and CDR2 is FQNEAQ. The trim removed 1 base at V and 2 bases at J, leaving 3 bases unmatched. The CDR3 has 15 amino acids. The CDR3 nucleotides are TGTGCCAGCAGCTTAGGACAGGGGTTACAAGAGACCCAGTACTTC. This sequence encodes CASSLGQGLQETQYF.

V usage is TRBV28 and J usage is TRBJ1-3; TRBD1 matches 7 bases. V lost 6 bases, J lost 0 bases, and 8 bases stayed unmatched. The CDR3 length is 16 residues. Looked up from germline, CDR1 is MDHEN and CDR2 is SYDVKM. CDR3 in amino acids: CASRSTRTGSGNTIYF. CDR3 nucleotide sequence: TGTGCCAGCAGATCTACACGGACAGGCTCTGGAAACACCATATATTTT.

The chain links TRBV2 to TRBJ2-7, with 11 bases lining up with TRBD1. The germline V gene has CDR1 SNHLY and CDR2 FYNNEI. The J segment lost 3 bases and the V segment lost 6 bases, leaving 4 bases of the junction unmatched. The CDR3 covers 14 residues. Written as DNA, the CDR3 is TGTGCCAGCAGGCCAGGGACAGGGGGCTACGAGCAGTACTTC. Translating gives CASRPGTGGYEQYF.

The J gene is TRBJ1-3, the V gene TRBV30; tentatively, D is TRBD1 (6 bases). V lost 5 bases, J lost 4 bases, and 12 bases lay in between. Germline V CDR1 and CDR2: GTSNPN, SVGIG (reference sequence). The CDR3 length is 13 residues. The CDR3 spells CAWGRGAGNTIYF. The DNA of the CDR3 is TGTGCCTGGGGCAGGGGAGCCGGAAACACCATATATTTT.

The CDR3 protein is CASSEASSNQPQHF. CDR3 in DNA: TGTGCCAGCAGTGAAGCGAGTAGCAATCAGCCCCAGCATTTT. The chain is built from TRBV6-1 and TRBJ1-5; no definite D call. With 0 bases removed from V and 0 bases from J, the gap between germline ends came to 3 bases. The germline gives CDR1 MNHNS, CDR2 SASEGT. There are 14 residues in the CDR3.

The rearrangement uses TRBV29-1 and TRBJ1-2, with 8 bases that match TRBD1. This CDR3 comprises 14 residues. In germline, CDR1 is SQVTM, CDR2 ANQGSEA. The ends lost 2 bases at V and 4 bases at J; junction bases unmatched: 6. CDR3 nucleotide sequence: TGCAGCGTTGAACTACAGGGGGGTGGCTATGGCTACACCTTC. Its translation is CSVELQGGGYGYTF.